This entry lists 15 T cell receptor beta chains sequenced from one sample in a study of spatial heterogeneity in lung cancer. TCRdb re-analysed the 5' RACE reads in MiXCR, keeping a single row per CDR3 protein. The sample has roughly 2,400 distinct CDR3 sequences, about 12% seen once; the top ten hold 22%. As for time point: sample taken at primary tumor resection. Here the sequenced sample was normal lung tissue next to the tumor, taken at surgery. These receptors were taken from a female donor with early-stage non-small cell lung cancer.

This sequence joins TRBV20-1 and TRBJ2-4; 13 nucleotides match TRBD2. Germline CDR1 reads DFQATT; CDR2 reads SNEGSKA (reference sequence). The V gene end was trimmed by 6 bases and the J gene end by 5 bases; junction bases not matched to a gene: 1. CDR3 size: 13 residues. This CDR3 reads CSAGTSGENIQYF. In DNA form, the CDR3 reads TGCAGTGCGGGGACTAGCGGGGAAAACATTCAGTACTTC.

This clonotype is categorized as medium-sized. The CDR3 DNA reads as TGTGCCAGCAGTCAGAGTAACTATGGCTACACCTTC. It encodes CASSQSNYGYTF. The chain employs TRBV28 and TRBJ1-2; no clear D. Germline loops: CDR1 MDHEN, CDR2 SYDVKM. This CDR3 spans 12 amino acids. V was shortened by 5 bases and J by 1 base, with 5 bases between the two germline ends.

This clonotype is medium-sized in the sample. The chain combines TRBV20-1 with TRBJ2-1; no reliable D call. CDR3 length: 12 amino acids. V was shortened by 6 bases and J by 8 bases, with 14 bases between the two germline ends. The germline V gene encodes CDR1 DFQATT and CDR2 SNEGSKA (reference sequence). This CDR3 reads CSAKHFLDEQFF. The CDR3 DNA reads as TGCAGTGCAAAGCACTTCCTAGATGAGCAGTTCTTC.

By frequency in the sample, this clonotype is medium-sized. This chain links TRBV20-1 with TRBJ1-1, with D perhaps TRBD1 (6 bases). Germline CDR1 and CDR2: DFQATT and SNEGSKA (reference sequence). The CDR3 spans 14 residues. Trimming took 5 bases from V and 7 from J, leaving 20 bases between them. CDR3 in amino acids: CSAGKGGTRFEAFF. The CDR3 coding sequence is TGCAGTGCTGGTAAAGGGGGGACACGCTTTGAAGCTTTCTTT.

This clonotype is medium-sized by share. This sequence joins TRBV6-2 or TRBV6-3 and TRBJ1-1; weak D call: TRBD1 (5 bases). With 2 bases removed from V and 2 bases from J, the gap between germline ends came to 6 bases. This CDR3 contains 13 residues. In germline, CDR1 is MNHEY, CDR2 SVGEGT. The CDR3 sequence is CASSYRDNTEAFF. In DNA, the CDR3 is TGTGCCAGCAGTTACCGGGACAACACTGAAGCTTTCTTT.

This clonotype counts as medium-sized (0.01 to 0.1%). The chain is built from TRBV6-1 and TRBJ1-2; 11 bases align to TRBD1. CDR3 length: 14 amino acids. V dropped 4 bases and J dropped 4; count of bases not matched to a gene: 2. The germline V gene has CDR1 MNHNS and CDR2 SASEGT. CDR3 sequence reads: CASSGTGGPYGYTF. CDR3 DNA: TGTGCCAGCAGTGGGACAGGGGGCCCCTATGGCTACACCTTC.

V and J are TRBV5-1 and TRBJ1-4; 9 nucleotides match TRBD1. V lost 3 bases, J lost 4 bases, and 7 bases stayed unmatched. The CDR3 consists of 16 residues. Per the germline V gene, CDR1 is SGHRS and CDR2 is YFSETQ. The CDR3 DNA sequence: TGCGCCAGCAGCTGGGGACAGGGTGTCAGTAATGAAAAACTGTTTTTT. This translates into CASSWGQGVSNEKLFF.

By sample fraction, this clonotype is medium-sized. The chain has TRBV12-5 and TRBJ1-5; D is uncertain. Germline CDR1 is LGHNT and CDR2 is FRNRAP. The CDR3 is 13 residues long. Between the trimmed V and J ends, which lost 1 base and 6 bases, there was a span of 7 bases. This CDR3 is CASGLAKGQPQHF. CDR3 sequence (DNA): TGTGCTAGTGGTTTGGCTAAGGGTCAGCCCCAGCATTTT.

By sample fraction, this clonotype is medium-sized. This chain uses TRBV28 with TRBJ1-1; 9 bases fit TRBD1. Per germline, CDR1 MDHEN and CDR2 SYDVKM. V lost 6 bases, J lost 6 bases, and 5 bases stayed unmatched. CDR3 length equals 13 residues. CDR3 sequence (DNA): TGTGCCAGCAGCCGGGACAGGGTCTCTGAAGCTTTCTTT. This encodes CASSRDRVSEAFF. Together with reference TRBV28 and TRBJ1-1, the CDR3 gives the full variable domain: DVKVTQSSRYLVKRTGEKVFLECVQDMDHENMFWYRQDPGLGLRLIYFSYDVKMKEKGDIPEGYSVSREKKERFSLILESASTNQTSMYLCASSRDRVSEAFFGQGTRLTVV.

The chain uses TRBV7-6 and TRBJ2-1; 7 bases are shared with TRBD2. This CDR3 contains 17 residues. Germline CDR1 is SGHVS and CDR2 is FNYEAQ. The ends lost 4 bases at V and 4 bases at J; junction bases unmatched: 13. The CDR3 protein is CASSSIPAGTMYNEQFF. CDR3 coding DNA: TGTGCCAGCAGCTCAATTCCCGCCGGGACTATGTACAATGAGCAGTTCTTC.

This clonotype is categorized as medium-sized (0.01 to 0.1%). The rearrangement joins TRBV6-2 or TRBV6-3 to TRBJ1-5; TRBD1 aligns across 7 bases. Germline-derived CDR1 and CDR2 are MNHEY and SVGEGT. The J segment lost 7 bases and the V segment lost 3 bases, leaving 9 bases of the junction unmatched. This CDR3 has 15 residues. The CDR3 region has the DNA TGTGCCAGCAGTTATCCGAGGGACAGTAAACAGCCCCAGCATTTT. Its translation: CASSYPRDSKQPQHF.

This clonotype has at least ten counts. This rearrangement joins TRBV4-2 to TRBJ1-4; TRBD1 is a possible D gene (5 bases). The CDR3 covers 16 residues. V shed 0 bases and J shed 4 bases, with 12 bases lying between them. Germline CDR1 LGHNA, CDR2 YNFKEQ. CDR3 sequence (DNA): TGTGCCAGCAGCCAAGAACAGGTCGGGGGTAATGAAAAACTGTTTTTT. It yields the protein CASSQEQVGGNEKLFF.

By share, this clonotype counts as medium-sized. The chain links TRBV10-2 to TRBJ1-1; a weak D match, TRBD1 (5 bases). The germline V and J ends were trimmed by 3 bases and 6 bases, with 14 bases remaining between them. Germline V CDR1 and CDR2: WSHSY, SAAADI. This CDR3 region has 14 residues. CDR3 region: CASSEYGGTAEAFF. The DNA for the CDR3 is TGCGCCAGCAGTGAATACGGGGGTACTGCTGAAGCTTTCTTT.

By its share, this clonotype is medium-sized. V usage is TRBV20-1 and J usage is TRBJ2-1, with 7 bases identical to TRBD2. CDR1 DFQATT and CDR2 SNEGSKA come from the germline V gene (reference sequence). The CDR3 is 12 residues long. V was pared by 5 bases and J by 6 bases, with 4 bases of the junction left unmatched. The CDR3 loop is CSAAGTTNEQFF. The CDR3 DNA sequence: TGCAGTGCTGCAGGGACTACCAATGAGCAGTTCTTC.

In its sample, this clonotype is large. V and J are TRBV24-1 and TRBJ2-3; D may be TRBD1 (6 bases). The CDR3 extends over 15 amino acids. V was trimmed by 4 bases and J by 5 bases, leaving 15 bases between them. Germline V CDR1 and CDR2: KGHDR, SFDVKD. CDR3 nucleotide sequence: TGTGCCACCAGTGACCGGGCCCCCAGGGGAGATACGCAGTATTTT. Translated, it gives CATSDRAPRGDTQYF.